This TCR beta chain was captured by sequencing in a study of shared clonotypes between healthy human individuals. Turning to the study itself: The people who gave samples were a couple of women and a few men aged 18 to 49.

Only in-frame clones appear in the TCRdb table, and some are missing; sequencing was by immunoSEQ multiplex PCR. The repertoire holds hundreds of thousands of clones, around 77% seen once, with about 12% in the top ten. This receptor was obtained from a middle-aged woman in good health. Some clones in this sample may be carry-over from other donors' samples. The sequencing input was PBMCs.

CDR3 coding DNA: TGTGCCAGCTCACCGAGACAGGACCCTCAAGGGGGCTACACCTTC. It codes for CASSPRQDPQGGYTF. The chain has TRBV18 and TRBJ1-2, with a possible D match to TRBD1 (6 bases). The germline V gene has CDR1 KGHSH and CDR2 LQKENI. The CDR3 contains 15 residues. Trimming stripped 3 bases from V and 8 bases from J, with 19 bases between.